This TCR beta chain was recorded in a study of T cell changes during pregnancy in multiple sclerosis. The protocol was immunoSEQ multiplex PCR, while the TCRdb copy is restricted to in-frame clones and leaves out a portion. The data show about 36,000 clones, with around 90% seen just once and roughly 0.56% held by the top ten. Per germline, CDR1 SEHNR and CDR2 FQNEAQ (reference sequence). This CDR3 contains 16 residues. With V trimmed by 2 bases and J by 3 bases, 7 bases remained unmatched. V gene TRBV7-9 combines with J gene TRBJ2-3; 8 bases are a match to TRBD1. The receptor's source is a female donor with multiple sclerosis, enrolled in a pregnancy study. This specimen was CD4+ T cells from peripheral blood mononuclear cells, taken in the first trimester of pregnancy. The CDR3, as DNA: TGTGCCAGCAGCTTACACAGGGGGATAGAGACAGATACGCAGTATTTT. Translation: CASSLHRGIETDTQYF.